This T cell receptor beta chain originates from a study of T cells in Graves' hyperthyroidism and ophthalmopathy. Broader study findings: In the blood, most expanded thyroid clonotypes above 0.001 appeared as well.

CDR3 size: 12 residues. Germline CDR1 and CDR2: SGHRS and YFSETQ. Trimming pared 5 bases from V and 0 bases from J, leaving 6 bases between. RNA transcripts provided the source from which TCR beta CDR3 regions were amplified. A first-round RT-PCR of the TCR CDR3 used the HTBI primer set. TCRdb passed the multiplex PCR reads through MiXCR, listing each CDR3 protein once. The profile shows 300,000 to 450,000 distinct CDR3 sequences, around 25% of them singletons. It was uncontrolled infection, other autoimmune disease, pregnancy or lactation that excluded patients. Diagnosis relied on clinical symptoms, serum thyroxine and TRAb, thyroid ultrasound and orbital computed tomography. The authors obtained PBMCs from around 11 ml of fresh peripheral blood. This clonotype has a single count. Its target is unknown.

This receptor was identified in a man in his fifties with Graves' hyperthyroidism. The sequenced sample consisted of blood. The chain links TRBV5-1 to TRBJ2-7; no definite D call. CDR3 protein: CASSMDSYEQYF. CDR3 bases: TGCGCCAGCAGTATGGACTCCTACGAGCAGTACTTC. Full variable domain (rest looked up from reference TRBV5-1 and TRBJ2-7): KAGVTQTPRYLIKTRGQQVTLSCSPISGHRSVSWYQQTPGQGLQFLFEYFSETQRNKGNFPGRFSGRQFSNSRSEMNVSTLELGDSALYLCASSMDSYEQYFGPGTRLTVT.